The 30 T cell receptor beta chains below were found in one sample sequenced in a study of shared clonotypes between healthy human individuals. Data came from immunoSEQ multiplex PCR; TCRdb stores just in-frame clones and leaves some out. The table shows approximately 470,000 clones, with approximately 78% occurring only once. Sequenced: PBMCs. Receptors were obtained from a woman in her 40s in good health. Some clones in this sample may be carry-over from other donors' samples.

V and J are TRBV2 and TRBJ1-2; D is unresolved. Germline CDR1 is SNHLY and CDR2 is FYNNEI. The length of the CDR3 is 14 residues. Trimming stripped 4 bases from V and 7 bases from J, with 16 bases between. In nucleotides, the CDR3 is TGTGCCAGCAGTGGTGAGGCGTCCGTTTCTGGCTACACCTTC. Its protein product is CASSGEASVSGYTF.

Turning to this clone: A single base is all that separates this from a far larger clone, so a read error is likely. Because it lacks the conserved phenylalanine or tryptophan at the end, this CDR3 is likely a read error. The chain uses TRBV30 and TRBJ1-1; D ambiguous. The CDR3 contains 13 residues. V was pared by 5 bases and J by 0 bases, with 10 bases between. CDR1 is GTSNPN and CDR2 is SVGIG in the germline V gene (reference sequence). CDR3 protein: CAWDWNMNTEAFS. The CDR3 DNA follows: TGTGCCTGGGACTGGAACATGAACACTGAAGCTTTCTCT.

The chain is built from TRBV5-1 and TRBJ2-7, with 7 nucleotides matching TRBD2. J gave up 7 bases and V 3 bases, and 10 bases lay outside the gene matches. The CDR3 runs to 14 residues. The germline CDR1 and CDR2 sequences are SGHRS and YFSETQ. The CDR3, as DNA: TGCGCCAGCAGCTGGGCTGGCGGGAGTAGGGAGCAGTACTTC. Translated, it gives CASSWAGGSREQYF. Based on the CDR3 plus reference TRBV5-1 and TRBJ2-7, the full variable domain is KAGVTQTPRYLIKTRGQQVTLSCSPISGHRSVSWYQQTPGQGLQFLFEYFSETQRNKGNFPGRFSGRQFSNSRSEMNVSTLELGDSALYLCASSWAGGSREQYFGPGTRLTVT.

J is TRBJ1-2 and V is TRBV11-1; D uncertain. Germline-derived CDR1 and CDR2 are SGHAT and FQDESV (reference sequence). V was cut by 3 bases and J by 3 bases, with 14 bases left in between. The CDR3 has 15 amino acids. The CDR3, as DNA: TGTGCCAGCAGCTTCACCCCTTGGGGTGACTATGGCTACACCTTC. It yields the protein CASSFTPWGDYGYTF. Looking up the rest from reference TRBV11-1 and TRBJ1-2 gives the full variable domain: EAEVAQSPRYKITEKSQAVAFWCDPISGHATLYWYRQILGQGPELLVQFQDESVVDDSQLPKDRFSAERLKGVDSTLKIQPAELGDSAMYLCASSFTPWGDYGYTFGSGTRLTVV.

The chain is built from TRBV7-6 and TRBJ2-1; D is ambiguous. The V gene lost 3 bases and the J gene lost 7 bases, with 10 bases spanning the gap. The CDR3 spans 13 residues. Per germline, CDR1 SGHVS and CDR2 FNYEAQ. The CDR3 protein is CASSLSTVNEQFF. The CDR3 nucleotides are TGTGCCAGCAGCTTGAGTACAGTGAATGAGCAGTTCTTC.

This clone was found once. The chain carries TRBV2 and TRBJ1-5; D call uncertain. The CDR3 consists of 13 residues. V was shortened by 3 bases and J by 3 bases, with 6 bases between the two germline ends. Per the germline V gene, CDR1 is SNHLY and CDR2 is FYNNEI. CDR3 protein: CASSDQSNQPQHF. CDR3 DNA: TGTGCCAGCAGTGACCAGTCCAATCAGCCCCAGCATTTT.

The gene calls are TRBV6-5 and TRBJ1-5; TRBD1 might be the D (5 bases). Germline V gene sequence: CDR1 MNHEY, CDR2 SVGAGI. With 4 bases removed from V and 5 bases from J, the gap between germline ends came to 12 bases. CDR3 length: 14 amino acids. The CDR3 sequence is CASSSLMGDQPQHF. For the CDR3, the DNA is TGTGCCAGCAGTTCTCTCATGGGGGATCAGCCCCAGCATTTT.

The V and J genes are TRBV7-3 and TRBJ1-1; 9 bases agree with TRBD1. Per germline, CDR1 SGHTA and CDR2 FQGTGA. The ends lost 0 bases at V and 6 bases at J; junction bases unmatched: 5. This CDR3 is built from 15 residues. The CDR3, as DNA: TGTGCCAGCAGCTTAACAACAGGGGGCGCGGCTGAAGCTTTCTTT. This translates into CASSLTTGGAAEAFF.

This CDR3 reads CAWSGGITLGNTIYF. Written as DNA, the CDR3 is TGTGCCTGGAGTGGAGGGATCACCCTTGGAAACACCATATATTTT. The chain recombines TRBV30 with TRBJ1-3; D call uncertain. V gave up 1 base and J gave up 3 bases, with 13 bases separating them. This CDR3 has 15 residues. From germline, CDR1 is GTSNPN and CDR2 SVGIG (reference sequence).

The chain combines TRBV7-3 with TRBJ2-3, with D unclear. CDR3 size: 15 residues. V lost 2 bases to trimming and J lost 1 base, with 10 bases between them. Per the germline V gene, CDR1 is SGHTA and CDR2 is FQGTGA. The CDR3 coding sequence is TGTGCCAGCAGCTTAGGGCAGGTGGGCACAGATACGCAGTATTTT. This sequence encodes CASSLGQVGTDTQYF.

J is TRBJ2-3 and V is TRBV7-3; 11 nucleotides line up with TRBD2. Trimming at V came to 5 bases and at J to 2 bases, leaving 6 bases not matched to a gene. CDR3 length: 16 amino acids. The germline V gene encodes CDR1 SGHTA and CDR2 FQGTGA. In DNA form, the CDR3 reads TGTGCCAGCAGCGGTGGACTAGCGGGCCACACAGATACGCAGTATTTT. Protein product: CASSGGLAGHTDTQYF.

Details on this clone: This sequence is one base from a far larger clone and is likely a read error. The chain has TRBV5-5 and TRBJ1-4; no clear D. CDR3 length: 14 residues. CDR1 SGHKS and CDR2 YYEKEE come from the germline V gene (reference sequence). Here the CDR3 reads CAGSLFPEREKLFF. Here the CDR3 DNA reads TGTGCCGGCAGCTTGTTCCCTGAGAGAGAAAAACTGTTTTTT.

V and J are TRBV11-2 and TRBJ2-7; TRBD1 matches 10 bases. Germline V lookup: CDR1 SGHAT, CDR2 FQNNGV. The length of the CDR3 is 13 residues. The V and J ends lost 6 bases and 4 bases, in that order; junction bases with no gene match: 3. The DNA for the CDR3 is TGTGCCAGCAGGACAGGGGGCTCGTACGAGCAGTACTTC. This sequence encodes CASRTGGSYEQYF.

A word on this clone: The junction departs from the called germline gene at one end, perhaps through a read error. The chain uses TRBV18 and TRBJ2-1; D remains unclear. This CDR3 has 11 residues. In germline, CDR1 is KGHSH, CDR2 LQKENI. CDR3 sequence: CASSPQGSPIF. For the CDR3, the DNA is TGTGCCAGCTCACCACAGGGCTCTCCTATCTTC.

CDR3 loop: CASSEGVRSNQPQHF. For the CDR3, the DNA is TGTGCCAGCAGTGAAGGTGTGAGGAGCAATCAGCCCCAGCATTTT. J is TRBJ1-5 and V is TRBV6-1, with D hard to call. The germline V gene encodes CDR1 MNHNS and CDR2 SASEGT. This CDR3 spans 15 amino acids. V dropped 1 base and J dropped 1 base, with 8 bases sitting between them.

This clone has more than one count but fewer than ten. The chain has TRBV7-2 and TRBJ2-7, with 8 bases matching TRBD2. The CDR3 consists of 14 residues. V was clipped by 6 bases and J by 6 bases; unmatched bases: 10. The germline CDR1 and CDR2 sequences are SGHTA and FQGNSA. The CDR3 spells CASRRREGLGEQYF. The CDR3 DNA is TGTGCCAGCAGACGTCGGGAGGGCCTGGGCGAGCAGTACTTC.

The V and J genes are TRBV4-1 and TRBJ2-7; D is perhaps TRBD1 (6 bases). Germline V gene data show CDR1 as MGHRA and CDR2 as YSYEKL. Trimming shortened V by 1 base and J by 2 bases, and 12 bases separated the two germline ends. CDR3 length: 15 residues. The CDR3 region is CASSQGQEFPYEQYF. The CDR3 DNA is TGCGCCAGCAGCCAAGGACAGGAGTTCCCCTACGAGCAGTACTTC.

The chain combines TRBV5-8 with TRBJ1-5; tentatively, D is TRBD1 (6 bases). The CDR3 contains 16 residues. The V gene's germline CDR1 is SGHTS and CDR2 YDEGEE. Trimming removed 4 bases from V and 3 bases from J, with 17 bases in between. The DNA of the CDR3 is TGTGCCAGCAGCCCCGGGACACCGATTACCAATCAGCCCCAGCATTTT. Translating it yields CASSPGTPITNQPQHF.

Only a few counts were recorded for this clone. The chain has TRBV19 and TRBJ1-2, with a tentative D call TRBD1 (5 bases). Germline CDR1 and CDR2: LNHDA and SQIVND (reference sequence). V was clipped by 3 bases and J by 8 bases, with 13 bases between them. The CDR3 runs to 13 residues. The CDR3 DNA follows: TGTGCCAGTAGTATTATCAGGGTCGGCGGCTACACCTTC. This sequence encodes CASSIIRVGGYTF.

The chain is built from TRBV6-5 and TRBJ1-2; D unclear. Trimming stripped 5 bases from V and 6 bases from J, with 16 bases between. The germline CDR1 and CDR2 sequences are MNHEY and SVGAGI. This CDR3 region has 14 residues. DNA for the CDR3: TGTGCCAGCAGTGCCCCAGGTTCCTTCGATGGCTACACCTTC. It is translated as CASSAPGSFDGYTF.

J is TRBJ2-3 and V is TRBV5-1, with 8 bases fitting TRBD2. Trimming cost V 0 bases and J 6 bases; bases outside gene matches: 9. CDR1 and CDR2 (germline): SGHRS, YFSETQ. The CDR3 is made up of 16 amino acids. The CDR3 DNA sequence: TGCGCCAGCAGCTTGGCTGCTAGCGGGCCGTCGGATACGCAGTATTTT. As protein: CASSLAASGPSDTQYF.

The chain carries TRBV5-1 and TRBJ1-4, with a possible D match to TRBD1 (6 bases). CDR1 is SGHRS, CDR2 YFSETQ, per germline. V lost 1 base and J 8 bases, leaving 15 bases between the germline ends. The CDR3 extends over 15 amino acids. The CDR3 sequence is CASSLTTGTTEKLFF. The CDR3 DNA follows: TGCGCCAGCAGCTTGACCACCGGGACAACCGAAAAACTGTTTTTT.

The chain uses TRBV30 and TRBJ1-4; D not certain. The germline gives CDR1 GTSNPN, CDR2 SVGIG (reference sequence). The CDR3 extends over 13 amino acids. Trimming left V 2 bases short and J 8 bases short, with 12 bases between. The CDR3 DNA reads as TGTGCCTGGAGTTGGGGTTTGCCCGAAAAACTGTTTTTT. Translation gives CAWSWGLPEKLFF.

This chain uses TRBV10-2 with TRBJ2-3; D possibly uses TRBD1 or TRBD2 (5 bases each). Trimming stripped 6 bases from V and 1 base from J, with 11 bases between. The CDR3 loop spans 14 amino acids. Germline CDR1 WSHSY, CDR2 SAAADI. In DNA form, the CDR3 reads TGCGCCAGCAGCCGGGGCGGCGGCACAGATACGCAGTATTTT. It is translated as CASSRGGGTDTQYF.

V gene TRBV6-1 combines with J gene TRBJ2-1; 10 positions match TRBD1. Unmatched junction bases numbered 6, after V lost 6 bases and J lost 7 bases. The germline CDR1 and CDR2 sequences are MNHNS and SASEGT. This CDR3 contains 14 residues. The CDR3 is CASSRDRGINEQFF. The DNA of the CDR3 is TGTGCCAGCAGCCGGGACAGGGGAATAAATGAGCAGTTCTTC.

The V call is TRBV27, the J call TRBJ2-6; tentative D call: TRBD1 (6 bases). Trimming pared 8 bases from V and 0 bases from J, leaving 14 bases between. From germline, CDR1 is MNHEY and CDR2 SMNVEV (reference sequence). The CDR3 contains 16 residues. The CDR3 reads CASARQDRSGANVLTF. The CDR3 nucleotides read TGTGCCAGCGCCAGACAGGACCGCTCTGGGGCCAACGTCCTGACTTTC.

This chain links TRBV28 with TRBJ2-7; 12 bases fit TRBD2. From germline, CDR1 is MDHEN and CDR2 SYDVKM. With V trimmed by 2 bases and J by 3 bases, 2 bases remained unmatched. The CDR3 is 15 residues long. Here the CDR3 DNA reads TGTGCCAGCAGTTTACTAGCGGGAGGGAACTACGAGCAGTACTTC. Translating gives CASSLLAGGNYEQYF.

The chain carries TRBV6-1 and TRBJ1-1; D remains unclear. Germline-derived CDR1 and CDR2 are MNHNS and SASEGT. The CDR3 is 13 amino acids. V lost 2 bases and J lost 11, with 15 bases in between. The CDR3 sequence: CASSELPERVAFF. The CDR3 bases are TGTGCCAGCAGTGAATTGCCAGAACGGGTGGCTTTCTTT.

The table lists this clone with a count of one. The rearrangement uses TRBV5-1 and TRBJ2-3; 11 positions agree with TRBD2. The germline V gene encodes CDR1 SGHRS and CDR2 YFSETQ. The junction had 4 bases not matched to a gene; V was cut back by 1 base and J by 0 bases. The CDR3 totals 17 residues. The CDR3 loop is CASSLRLAGGSTDTQYF. The DNA for the CDR3 is TGCGCCAGCAGCTTGAGGCTAGCGGGAGGTAGCACAGATACGCAGTATTTT.

This chain links TRBV19 with TRBJ2-3; TRBD2 aligns across 9 bases. The CDR3 runs to 17 residues. In germline, CDR1 is LNHDA, CDR2 SQIVND (reference sequence). The J segment lost 1 base and the V segment lost 4 bases, leaving 9 bases of the junction unmatched. The CDR3 DNA reads TGTGCCAGTAGTAAGGGGGCAGCGGGAGGACGCACAGATACGCAGTATTTT. This gives the protein CASSKGAAGGRTDTQYF.